The 9 T cell receptor beta chains reported below all come from one sample, sequenced in a study of OX40 agonist ivuxolimab in advanced cancers. Method: immunoSEQ multiplex PCR; TCRdb's copy keeps in-frame clones and lacks some. The table has some 98,000 clones, approximately 93% seen once. The sequenced sample was CD4+ or CD8+ T cells sorted from blood, obtained in a trial of the OX40 agonist ivuxolimab. The receptors derive from an adult with an advanced solid tumor such as melanoma, head and neck, liver or kidney cancer.

The rearrangement joins TRBV2 to TRBJ1-5, with D maybe TRBD1 (5 bases). With 6 bases removed from V and 0 bases from J, the gap between germline ends came to 12 bases. Germline CDR1 reads SNHLY; CDR2 reads FYNNEI. The CDR3 covers 15 residues. CDR3 sequence: CASRGTEYSNQPQHF. In DNA form, the CDR3 reads TGTGCCAGCAGGGGGACGGAGTATAGCAATCAGCCCCAGCATTTT. Based on the CDR3 plus reference TRBV2 and TRBJ1-5, the full variable domain is EPEVTQTPSHQVTQMGQEVILRCVPISNHLYFYWYRQILGQKVEFLVSFYNNEISEKSEIFDDQFSVERPDGSNFTLKIRSTKLEDSAMYFCASRGTEYSNQPQHFGDGTRLSIL.

The count of this clone is one. This chain links TRBV11-3 with TRBJ2-1; 7 nucleotides match TRBD2. The junction had 7 bases not matched to a gene; V was cut back by 2 bases and J by 9 bases. In germline, CDR1 is SGHNT, CDR2 YENEEA. This CDR3 has 14 amino acids. CDR3: CASSLRGSQGEQFF. CDR3 sequence (DNA): TGTGCCAGCAGCTTACGCGGGAGCCAGGGTGAGCAGTTCTTC.

This chain uses TRBV6-6 with TRBJ1-2; possible D gene TRBD1, 5 bases. V shed 7 bases and J shed 4 bases, with 16 bases lying between them. The CDR3 has 14 amino acids. Germline-derived CDR1 and CDR2 are MNHNY and SVGAGI (reference sequence). CDR3 DNA: TGTGCCAGCACCATAAATCAGGGCTCCTATGGCTACACCTTC. It is translated as CASTINQGSYGYTF.

The chain couples TRBV27 to TRBJ1-1; D gene ambiguous. This CDR3 comprises 14 residues. The germline V gene encodes CDR1 MNHEY and CDR2 SMNVEV (reference sequence). Trimming stripped 4 bases from V and 0 bases from J, with 9 bases between. The CDR3 coding sequence is TGTGCCAGCAGTTCGGGCAGGTTGAACACTGAAGCTTTCTTT. It specifies CASSSGRLNTEAFF.

In the case of this clone: Other DNA sequences of this sample code for an identical CDR3. V and J are TRBV6-5 and TRBJ1-1; unclear D gene. Trimming cost V 1 base and J 4 bases, with 7 bases left between them. The CDR3 is 13 residues long. Germline CDR1 and CDR2: MNHEY and SVGAGI. The CDR3 is CASSYWAGTEAFF. CDR3 nucleotide sequence: TGTGCCAGCAGTTACTGGGCGGGCACTGAAGCTTTCTTT.

The J gene is TRBJ2-7, the V gene TRBV5-4; the match to TRBD2 covers 12 bases. The CDR3 is 15 amino acids. With 6 bases clipped from V and 0 bases from J, the junction kept 4 bases outside the gene matches. CDR1 and CDR2 from the germline V gene are SGHNT and YYREEE (reference sequence). The CDR3 spells CASKTSGGSSYEQYF. Here the CDR3 DNA reads TGTGCCAGCAAAACTAGCGGGGGGAGCTCCTACGAGCAGTACTTC.

The V call is TRBV4-3, the J call TRBJ2-1; D remains ambiguous. The V end was cut by 0 bases, the J end by 7 bases, with 34 bases between. In germline, CDR1 is LGHNA, CDR2 YSLEER. The CDR3 is 22 amino acids. CDR3 sequence reads: CASSQDLPRRGIRIPKQNEQFF. CDR3 nucleotides: TGCGCCAGCAGCCAAGATCTCCCCAGGCGAGGAATTCGCATTCCCAAGCAAAATGAGCAGTTCTTC.

V and J are TRBV7-8 and TRBJ1-2, with 7 bases matching TRBD1. The CDR3 is 13 amino acids. Trimming at V came to 5 bases and at J to 4 bases, leaving 4 bases not matched to a gene. Germline CDR1 SGHVS, CDR2 FQNEAQ. CDR3 region: CASSPGTVYGYTF. The DNA of the CDR3 is TGTGCCAGCAGCCCCGGGACAGTCTATGGCTACACCTTC.

V gene TRBV27 combines with J gene TRBJ1-5; TRBD1 matches 12 bases. This CDR3 is 17 amino acids long. CDR1 and CDR2 from the germline V gene are MNHEY and SMNVEV (reference sequence). J lost 9 bases, V lost 5 bases, and 14 bases had no gene match. Here the CDR3 reads CASSPYRDRGRRVPQHF. DNA for the CDR3: TGTGCCAGCAGTCCATACCGGGACAGGGGGCGGAGGGTGCCCCAGCATTTT.